The 19 T cell receptor beta chains below all came from one sample that was sequenced in a study of response to subunit inactivated influenza vaccine. MiXCR, applied by TCRdb to the RT-PCR reads, yields one record per CDR3 protein. The top ten hold roughly a tenth of the sample, which has about 530,000 distinct CDR3 sequences, about 10% seen once. The input for sequencing was PBMCs from blood, taken on the day of vaccination. These receptors were taken from a man aged 50 to 59 who received an inactivated influenza vaccine.

The rearrangement uses TRBV4-3 and TRBJ1-2; D uncertain. Germline CDR1 and CDR2: LGHNA and YSLEER. CDR3 size: 16 residues. V dropped 0 bases and J dropped 8 bases, with 19 bases sitting between them. In nucleotides, the CDR3 is TGCGCCAGCAGCCAAGAACCCCAAGAGGACTTACACGGCTACACCTTC. Amino acid sequence: CASSQEPQEDLHGYTF.

The chain has TRBV7-2 and TRBJ2-1; maybe TRBD1 (6 bases). The ends were cut back, 5 bases at V and 10 bases at J, with 15 bases in the middle. The germline V gene has CDR1 SGHTA and CDR2 FQGNSA. The CDR3 is made up of 13 amino acids. Here the CDR3 reads CASSPGALAEQFF. DNA for the CDR3: TGTGCCAGCAGCCCAGGGGCGCTAGCAGAGCAGTTCTTC.

This clonotype has only a few counts. This chain connects TRBV7-2 to TRBJ2-3, with D possibly matching TRBD1 (6 bases). Trimming cost V 0 bases and J 6 bases, with 13 bases left between them. Germline V gene data show CDR1 as SGHTA and CDR2 as FQGNSA. There are 15 residues in the CDR3. CDR3 nucleotide sequence: TGTGCCAGCAGCTTAGCGCCAGGGGCACGGGATACGCAGTATTTT. Its translation: CASSLAPGARDTQYF.

In this sample, this clonotype turned up a few times. The J gene is TRBJ2-1, the V gene TRBV5-6, with D perhaps TRBD2 (5 bases). V shed 3 bases and J shed 7 bases, with 23 bases lying between them. The CDR3 is 17 residues long. Germline V gene sequence: CDR1 SGHDT, CDR2 YYEEEE. CDR3 residues: CASSSEEMTGLENEQFF. The CDR3 coding sequence is TGTGCCAGCAGCTCCGAGGAAATGACGGGATTGGAAAATGAGCAGTTCTTC.

Regarding this clonotype: At one of its ends the junction is not consistent with the germline gene, which may arise from a read error. The V and J genes are TRBV7-9 and TRBJ2-1; D gene ambiguous. CDR1 is SEHNR and CDR2 is FQNEAQ in the germline V gene (reference sequence). CDR3 length equals 14 residues. DNA for the CDR3: TGTTCCAGCAGCTTAGATGGGGACTACAATGAGCAGTTCTTC. This translates into CSSSLDGDYNEQFF.

In this sample, this clonotype turned up a few times. The chain has TRBV7-2 and TRBJ2-3; D is perhaps TRBD2 (6 bases). Germline CDR1 and CDR2: SGHTA and FQGNSA. The CDR3 runs to 13 residues. The V end was cut by 5 bases, the J end by 2 bases, with 8 bases between. In DNA form, the CDR3 reads TGTGCCAGCAGCCAGGACTACACAGATACGCAGTATTTT. Translated: CASSQDYTDTQYF.

This clonotype appeared a few times. The chain uses TRBV5-1 and TRBJ1-2; 7 bases map to TRBD1. CDR1 and CDR2 (germline): SGHRS, YFSETQ. The trim removed 4 bases at V and 1 base at J, leaving 4 bases unmatched. This CDR3 has 14 amino acids. The CDR3 DNA reads as TGCGCCAGCAGCACAACAGGGGTTAACTATGGCTACACCTTC. Its protein product is CASSTTGVNYGYTF.

This clonotype appeared a few times. V is TRBV24-1 and J is TRBJ1-4; the D is unclear. Trimming cost V 2 bases and J 4 bases, with 16 bases left between them. CDR1 and CDR2 from the germline V gene are KGHDR and SFDVKD. The CDR3 is made up of 17 amino acids. CDR3 in amino acids: CATSDSVTAGFNEKLFF. In nucleotides, the CDR3 is TGTGCCACCAGTGATTCCGTCACGGCAGGATTTAATGAAAAACTGTTTTTT.

This clonotype has at least ten counts. The rearrangement links TRBV5-1 to TRBJ2-7, with D hard to call. V was shortened by 0 bases and J by 3 bases, with 13 bases between the two germline ends. This CDR3 is 15 amino acids long. Germline-derived CDR1 and CDR2 are SGHRS and YFSETQ. CDR3 in amino acids: CASSLDSVGGYEQYF. DNA for the CDR3: TGCGCCAGCAGCTTGGATTCGGTAGGCGGCTACGAGCAGTACTTC.

This clonotype was detected a few times. V and J are TRBV12-3 or TRBV12-4 and TRBJ2-1, with 10 bases identical to TRBD1. Trimming cost V 6 bases and J 1 base; bases outside gene matches: 3. The CDR3 is made up of 15 amino acids. DNA of the CDR3: TGTGCCAGCAGGTGGGACAGGGGTTCCTACAATGAGCAGTTCTTC. This translates into CASRWDRGSYNEQFF.

V gene TRBV20-1 combines with J gene TRBJ2-7, with a possible D match to TRBD2 (6 bases). This CDR3 spans 16 amino acids. The germline gives CDR1 DFQATT, CDR2 SNEGSKA (reference sequence). V was trimmed by 0 bases and J by 5 bases, leaving 20 bases between them. The DNA for the CDR3 is TGCAGTGCTAGAGAAATCTCAAGGAGGGGCCACAACGAGCAGTACTTC. It codes for CSAREISRRGHNEQYF.

The rearrangement joins TRBV2 to TRBJ2-2; 8 bases are shared with TRBD1. CDR1 is SNHLY and CDR2 is FYNNEI in the germline V gene. J gave up 9 bases and V 2 bases, and 11 bases lay outside the gene matches. The CDR3 spans 16 residues. This chain's CDR3 is CASSEYRDRGRRELFF. CDR3 nucleotides: TGTGCCAGCAGTGAATACCGTGACAGGGGAAGGAGGGAGCTGTTTTTT. Variable domain in full (rest from reference TRBV2 and TRBJ2-2): EPEVTQTPSHQVTQMGQEVILRCVPISNHLYFYWYRQILGQKVEFLVSFYNNEISEKSEIFDDQFSVERPDGSNFTLKIRSTKLEDSAMYFCASSEYRDRGRRELFFGEGSRLTVL.

About this clonotype itself: One end of the junction does not line up with germline, which may come from a read error. This chain uses TRBV28 with TRBJ2-1; the match to TRBD1 covers 10 bases. This CDR3 is 15 amino acids long. Germline lookup yields CDR1 MDHEN and CDR2 SYDVKM. The CDR3 DNA is TGTGCCACCAGTTTAGGGACAGGGGAGAACAATGAGCAGTTCTTC. This gives the protein CATSLGTGENNEQFF.

The chain employs TRBV5-1 and TRBJ2-3; 9 bases line up with TRBD2. The ends lost 1 base at V and 3 bases at J; junction bases unmatched: 3. The length of the CDR3 is 15 residues. Per the germline V gene, CDR1 is SGHRS and CDR2 is YFSETQ. CDR3 sequence (DNA): TGCGCCAGCAGCTTGAAGGCGGGAGGGACAGATACGCAGTATTTT. Translating gives CASSLKAGGTDTQYF. Combining the CDR3 with reference TRBV5-1 and TRBJ2-3 gives the whole variable domain KAGVTQTPRYLIKTRGQQVTLSCSPISGHRSVSWYQQTPGQGLQFLFEYFSETQRNKGNFPGRFSGRQFSNSRSEMNVSTLELGDSALYLCASSLKAGGTDTQYFGPGTRLTVL.

This chain joins TRBV7-3 and TRBJ2-6; D may be TRBD2 (5 bases). The CDR3 spans 16 residues. The V end lost 2 bases, the J end lost 0 bases, and 8 bases lay between the germline ends. CDR1 is SGHTA and CDR2 is FQGTGA in the germline V gene. The CDR3 nucleotides read TGTGCCAGCAGCTTATCTCGGGGCTCTGGGGCCAACGTCCTGACTTTC. It codes for CASSLSRGSGANVLTF.

This clonotype was observed a few times. The CDR3 loop is CSAGGTNSFYEQYF. CDR3 coding DNA: TGCAGTGCCGGAGGGACTAATTCCTTCTACGAGCAGTACTTC. The V gene is TRBV20-1, the J gene TRBJ2-7; 7 nucleotides align to TRBD2. Germline CDR1 DFQATT, CDR2 SNEGSKA (reference sequence). The CDR3 totals 14 residues. With V trimmed by 6 bases and J by 3 bases, 11 bases remained unmatched.

This clonotype was seen at least ten times. J is TRBJ1-1 and V is TRBV10-3; D gene unclear. CDR1 and CDR2 from the germline V gene are ENHRY and SYGVKD. The CDR3 has 14 amino acids. The ends were cut back, 6 bases at V and 1 base at J, with 12 bases in the middle. CDR3 bases: TGTGCCATCAGAATGGCGGATCGGAACACTGAAGCTTTCTTT. It codes for CAIRMADRNTEAFF.

The sample holds a few counts of this clonotype. The chain couples TRBV18 to TRBJ2-1; 14 bases match TRBD2. J lost 4 bases, V lost 5 bases, and 19 bases had no gene match. CDR1 and CDR2 from the germline V gene are KGHSH and LQKENI. The CDR3 has 21 residues. Written as DNA, the CDR3 is TGTGCCAGCTCAGGTCCCGGGACTAGCGGGAGTGCCCTCATTCAATACAATGAGCAGTTCTTC. Translating gives CASSGPGTSGSALIQYNEQFF. The whole variable domain, remainder taken from reference TRBV18 and TRBJ2-1, is NAGVMQNPRHLVRRRGQEARLRCSPMKGHSHVYWYRQLPEEGLKFMVYLQKENIIDESGMPKERFSAEFPKEGPSILRIQQVVRGDSAAYFCASSGPGTSGSALIQYNEQFFGPGTRLTVL.

CDR3 DNA: TGTGCCATCAGTGGTACCGGGACTAGGGGTTCCGGGGAGCTGTTTTTT. Protein product: CAISGTGTRGSGELFF. The rearrangement uses TRBV10-3 and TRBJ2-2; 8 bases map to TRBD2. Germline assignment: CDR1 ENHRY and CDR2 SYGVKD. V lost 4 bases and J lost 6; bases outside the gene matches: 10. The CDR3 is 16 amino acids.